This T cell receptor (beta chain) was sequenced for a study of OX40 agonist ivuxolimab in advanced cancers. About the research overall: Of mixed ages from about 23 to 79 and averaging about 60 years, the group was approximately 84% male. Earlier treatment with anti-PD-1, anti-PD-L1 or anti-CTLA-4 was permitted, and about 40% had received some. Study-wide results and caveats: The study did not work out the antigen specificity of the expanded peripheral T cells. Dosing at 0.1 to 3.0 mg/kg was accompanied by clonal expansion of CD4+ and CD8+ blood T cells by week 6.

CDR1 is SGDLS, CDR2 YYNGEE, per germline. V was cut by 1 base and J by 6 bases, with 9 bases left in between. This CDR3 is 13 amino acids long. Method: immunoSEQ multiplex PCR; TCRdb's copy keeps in-frame clones and lacks some. The data hold about 66,000 clones, with 80% to 85% observed a single time. Note on this clone: Its antigen is as yet unknown.

The chain employs TRBV9 and TRBJ2-3, with no clear D. The sequencing here drew on CD4+ or CD8+ T cells sorted from blood, taken in a trial of the OX40 agonist ivuxolimab. The sequence was collected from an adult with an advanced solid tumor such as melanoma, head and neck, liver or kidney cancer. The CDR3 region has the DNA TGTGCCAGCAGCGTAACCGGGTCTGATACGCAGTATTTT. Translated: CASSVTGSDTQYF.